The T cell receptor (beta chain) described here comes from a study of blood T cell repertoires in COVID-19. CDR3 length equals 12 residues. Trimming took 1 base from V and 14 from J; bases not matched to a gene: 5. Germline assignment: CDR1 SGHRS and CDR2 YFSETQ. Clones were sequenced by immunoSEQ multiplex PCR, and TCRdb holds only the in-frame ones, with some missing. This sample has 200,000 to 250,000 clones, with 85% found just once. The source is a woman aged 60-75 years with active or convalescent COVID-19. The sample was peripheral blood. The J gene is TRBJ2-1, the V gene TRBV5-1; 8 positions agree with TRBD1. CDR3 sequence reads: CASSLPGTGEFF. The CDR3, as DNA: TGCGCCAGCAGCTTGCCCGGGACAGGCGAGTTCTTC.